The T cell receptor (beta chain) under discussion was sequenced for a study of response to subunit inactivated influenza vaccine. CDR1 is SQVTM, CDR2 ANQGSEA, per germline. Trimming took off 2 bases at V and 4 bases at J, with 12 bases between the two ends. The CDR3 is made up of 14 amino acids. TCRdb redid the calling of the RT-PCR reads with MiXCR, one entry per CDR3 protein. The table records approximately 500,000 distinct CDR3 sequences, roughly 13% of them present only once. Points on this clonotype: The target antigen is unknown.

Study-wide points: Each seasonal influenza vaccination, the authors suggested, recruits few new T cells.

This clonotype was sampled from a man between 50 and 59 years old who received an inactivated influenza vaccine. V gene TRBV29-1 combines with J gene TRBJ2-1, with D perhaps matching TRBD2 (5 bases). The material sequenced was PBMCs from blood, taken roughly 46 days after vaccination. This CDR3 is CSVEFPGRYNEQFF. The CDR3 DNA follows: TGCAGCGTTGAATTCCCGGGAAGGTACAATGAGCAGTTCTTC.